This T cell receptor beta chain is drawn from a study of blood T cell repertoires in COVID-19. About the study: Sample material is recorded as cDNA or gDNA derived from T cells, B-cell-depleted T cells, or PBMCs.

This CDR3 has 15 residues. Germline V gives CDR1 MNHNS, CDR2 SASEGT. V lost 1 base to trimming and J lost 6 bases, with 15 bases between them. Per the original methods: The authors estimated nucleated cell counts from reference gene primer amplification. Produced via immunoSEQ multiplex PCR; TCRdb's table is partial and in-frame only. V, J and clone size were drawn from that table, and D and trimming were deduced from the DNA. Among 110,000 to 150,000 clones, roughly 83% were seen once, and the ten largest hold around 3%. This clone was seen only a few times. The source material was peripheral blood. The TCR sequence derives from a woman older than 75 with acute or convalescent COVID-19. The V and J genes are TRBV6-1 and TRBJ1-2; the D gene is possibly TRBD1 (6 bases). CDR3: CASSEGRWQGNGYTF. The CDR3 DNA reads TGTGCCAGCAGTGAAGGACGGTGGCAGGGGAATGGCTACACCTTC.